The entry that follows covers one T cell receptor beta chain sequence. Its antigen is unknown. The CDR3 totals 13 residues. Germline lookup yields CDR1 LGHDT and CDR2 YNNKEL (reference sequence). Deletions cut 2 bases from V and 0 bases from J, with 3 bases between. The record originates from a study of T cell responses to AZD1222 COVID-19 vaccine. Study as a whole: Doses given second, at about 4 or about 12 weeks, were pooled.

Findings of the study overall: In the spike-specific TCR repertoire, nearly half reportedly target unmutated variant regions. In a largely white British group with more females than males, clonal diversity was possibly underestimated. After two AZD1222 doses, spike-specific TCR breadth and depth rose versus day 0.

TCRdb keeps only in-frame clones here, not all; method: immunoSEQ multiplex PCR. In the table there are around 160,000 clones, roughly 89% of which are singletons. The source of this sequence is an adult in good health. The chain couples TRBV3-1 (or the pseudogene TRBV3-2) to TRBJ2-3; no reliable D call. Sequenced here: peripheral blood, sampled on day 0 of AZD1222 vaccination. The CDR3 DNA sequence: TGTGCCAGCAGCCAACACAGCACAGATACGCAGTATTTT. Protein product: CASSQHSTDTQYF.